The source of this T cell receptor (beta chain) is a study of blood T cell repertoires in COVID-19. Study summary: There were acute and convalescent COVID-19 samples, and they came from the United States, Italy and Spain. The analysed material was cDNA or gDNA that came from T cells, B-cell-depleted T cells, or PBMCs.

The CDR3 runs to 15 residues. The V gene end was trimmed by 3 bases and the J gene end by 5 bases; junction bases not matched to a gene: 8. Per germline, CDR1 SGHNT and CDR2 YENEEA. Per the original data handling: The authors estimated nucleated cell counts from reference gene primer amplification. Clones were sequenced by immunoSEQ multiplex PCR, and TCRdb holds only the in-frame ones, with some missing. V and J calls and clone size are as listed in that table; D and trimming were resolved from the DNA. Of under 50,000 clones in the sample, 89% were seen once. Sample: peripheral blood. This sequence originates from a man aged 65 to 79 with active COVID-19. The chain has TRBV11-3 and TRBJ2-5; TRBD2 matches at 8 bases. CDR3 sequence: CASSFGSGGWETQYF. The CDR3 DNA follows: TGTGCCAGCAGCTTTGGAAGCGGGGGCTGGGAGACCCAGTACTTC.